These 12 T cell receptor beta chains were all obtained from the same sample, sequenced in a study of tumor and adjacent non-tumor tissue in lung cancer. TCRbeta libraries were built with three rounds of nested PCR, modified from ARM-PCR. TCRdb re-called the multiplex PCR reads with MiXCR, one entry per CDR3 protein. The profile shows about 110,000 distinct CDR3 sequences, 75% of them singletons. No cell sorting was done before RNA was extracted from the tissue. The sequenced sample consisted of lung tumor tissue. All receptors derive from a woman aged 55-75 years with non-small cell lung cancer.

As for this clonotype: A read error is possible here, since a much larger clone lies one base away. This chain's CDR3 is CSAVLGWSRDTQYF. The CDR3 region has the DNA TGCAGTGCTGTCTTGGGCTGGAGCCGGGATACGCAGTATTTT. The chain recombines TRBV20-1 with TRBJ2-3; the D is unclear. The CDR3 is 14 residues long. CDR1 and CDR2 (germline): DFQATT, SNEGSKA (reference sequence). The V and J ends lost 5 bases and 6 bases respectively, with 18 bases between them.

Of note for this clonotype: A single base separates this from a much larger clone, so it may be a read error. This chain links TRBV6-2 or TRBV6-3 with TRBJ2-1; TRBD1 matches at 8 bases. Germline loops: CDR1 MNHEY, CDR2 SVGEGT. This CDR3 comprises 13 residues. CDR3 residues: CASTRRTGSERFF. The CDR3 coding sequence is TGTGCCAGCACAAGACGGACAGGGAGTGAGCGGTTCTTC.

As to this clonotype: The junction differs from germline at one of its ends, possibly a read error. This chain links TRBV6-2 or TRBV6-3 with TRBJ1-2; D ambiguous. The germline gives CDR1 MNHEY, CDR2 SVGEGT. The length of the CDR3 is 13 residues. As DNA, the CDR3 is TGTGCCTGCAGTGAAACAGCAGTCTATGACTACACCTTC. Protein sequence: CACSETAVYDYTF.

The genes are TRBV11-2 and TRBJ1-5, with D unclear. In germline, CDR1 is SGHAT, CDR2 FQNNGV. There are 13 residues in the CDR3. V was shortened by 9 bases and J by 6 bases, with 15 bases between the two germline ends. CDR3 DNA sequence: TGTGCCAGATCCCGTGATAGGAGTCAGCCCCAGCATTTT. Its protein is CARSRDRSQPQHF.

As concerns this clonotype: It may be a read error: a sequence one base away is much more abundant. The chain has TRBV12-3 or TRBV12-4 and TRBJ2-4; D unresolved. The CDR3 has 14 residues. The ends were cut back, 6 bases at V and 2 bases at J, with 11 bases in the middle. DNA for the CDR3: TGTGCCAGCAGCTCTAACTTATCCAAAAACATTCAGTACTTC. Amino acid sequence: CASSSNLSKNIQYF.

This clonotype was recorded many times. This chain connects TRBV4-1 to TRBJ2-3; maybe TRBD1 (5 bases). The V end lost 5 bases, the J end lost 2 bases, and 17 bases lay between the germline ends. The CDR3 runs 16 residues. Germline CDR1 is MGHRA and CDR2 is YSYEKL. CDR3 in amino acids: CASSSTQSGITDTQYF. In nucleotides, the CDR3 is TGCGCCAGCAGCTCGACCCAGTCAGGGATCACAGATACGCAGTATTTT.

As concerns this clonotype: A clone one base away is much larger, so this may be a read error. The CDR3 region is CTSSSPAAGEKLFF. The DNA of the CDR3 is TGTACCAGCAGTTCCCCCGCTGCGGGGGAAAAACTGTTTTTT. The chain uses TRBV6-5 and TRBJ1-4, with D unresolved. CDR3 size: 14 residues. Germline CDR1 is MNHEY and CDR2 is SVGAGI.

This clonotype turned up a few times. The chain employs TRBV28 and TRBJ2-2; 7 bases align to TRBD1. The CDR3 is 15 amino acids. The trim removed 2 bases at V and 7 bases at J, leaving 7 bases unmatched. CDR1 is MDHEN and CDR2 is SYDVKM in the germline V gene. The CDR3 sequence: CASSLGTVTGGELFF. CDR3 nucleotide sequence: TGTGCCAGCAGTTTAGGGACAGTGACAGGCGGGGAGCTGTTTTTT.

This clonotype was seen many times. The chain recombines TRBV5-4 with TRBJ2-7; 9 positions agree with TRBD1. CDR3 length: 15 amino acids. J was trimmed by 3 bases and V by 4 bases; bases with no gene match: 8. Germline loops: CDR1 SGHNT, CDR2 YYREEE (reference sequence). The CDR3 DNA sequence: TGTGCCAGCAGCACACTCGGGACAGGGTTCTACGAGCAGTACTTC. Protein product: CASSTLGTGFYEQYF. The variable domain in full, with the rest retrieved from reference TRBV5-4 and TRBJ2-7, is ETGVTQSPTHLIKTRGQQVTLRCSSQSGHNTVSWYQQALGQGPQFIFQYYREEENGRGNFPPRFSGLQFPNYSSELNVNALELDDSALYLCASSTLGTGFYEQYFGPGTRLTVT.

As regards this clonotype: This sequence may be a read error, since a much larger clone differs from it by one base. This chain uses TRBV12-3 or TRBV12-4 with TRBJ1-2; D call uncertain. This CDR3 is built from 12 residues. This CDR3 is CASSVEAGQKAF. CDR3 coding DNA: TGTGCCAGCAGTGTGGAGGCGGGTCAGAAGGCCTTC.

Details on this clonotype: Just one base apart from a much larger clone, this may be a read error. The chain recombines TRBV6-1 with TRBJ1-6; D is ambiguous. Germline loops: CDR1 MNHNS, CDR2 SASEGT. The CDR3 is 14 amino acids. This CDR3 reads CATSASGSASPLHF. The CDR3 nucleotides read TGTGCCACCAGTGCCTCGGGGTCGGCTTCACCCCTCCACTTT.

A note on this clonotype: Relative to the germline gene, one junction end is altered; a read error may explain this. CDR3 in amino acids: CDSSLKVNTEAFF. The CDR3 DNA sequence: TGTGACAGCAGCCTTAAGGTGAACACTGAGGCTTTCTTT. The chain is built from TRBV11-3 and TRBJ1-1; no firm D call. Germline V CDR1 and CDR2: SGHNT, YENEEA. The CDR3 is 13 residues long.